This TCR beta chain was captured by sequencing in a study of vaccination effects on CD4 cells after COVID-19. ViraFEST expansion of antigen-specific CD4+ T cells with viral peptide pools preceded sequencing. Between days 9 and 10 of culture, CD4+ T cells were separated out. Between March and December 2020, the person had a SARS-CoV-2 infection that PCR confirmed. Both day 3 and day 7 saw half the medium replaced with IL-2 medium. Trimming took off 6 bases at V and 6 bases at J, with 28 bases between the two ends. The CDR3 totals 17 residues. The germline gives CDR1 SGHNT, CDR2 YYREEE (reference sequence). This clone was seen a few times. The antigen is undetermined. Only in-frame clones appear in the TCRdb table, and some are missing; sequencing was by immunoSEQ multiplex PCR. This table has about 26,000 clones, around three quarters appearing once.

This clonotype was obtained from a human donor who had a prior SARS-CoV-2 infection. This specimen was CD4+ T cells from PBMCs cultured with HCoV-NL63 spike peptides, taken before COVID-19 vaccination. This chain links TRBV5-4 with TRBJ2-7, with D tentatively TRBD2 (7 bases). The CDR3 nucleotides read TGTGCCAGCACCCTAGGCGGGGGCGCGACACCTCTACGCGAGCAGTACTTC. Its translation: CASTLGGGATPLREQYF.